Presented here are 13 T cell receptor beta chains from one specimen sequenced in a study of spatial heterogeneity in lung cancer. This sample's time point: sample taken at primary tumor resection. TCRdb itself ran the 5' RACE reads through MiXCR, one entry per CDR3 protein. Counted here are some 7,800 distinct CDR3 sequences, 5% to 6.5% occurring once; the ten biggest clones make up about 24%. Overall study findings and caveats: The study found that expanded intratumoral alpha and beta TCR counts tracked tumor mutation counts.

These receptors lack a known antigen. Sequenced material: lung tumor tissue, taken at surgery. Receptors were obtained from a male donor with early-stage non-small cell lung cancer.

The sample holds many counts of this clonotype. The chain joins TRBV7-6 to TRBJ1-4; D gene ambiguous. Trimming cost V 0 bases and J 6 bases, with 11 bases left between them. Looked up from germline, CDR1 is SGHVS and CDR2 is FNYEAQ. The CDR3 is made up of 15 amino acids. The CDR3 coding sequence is TGTGCCAGCAGCTTAGCGGAAGGGTTTGATGAAAAACTGTTTTTT. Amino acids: CASSLAEGFDEKLFF. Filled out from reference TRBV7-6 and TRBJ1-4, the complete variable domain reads GAGVSQSPRYKVTKRGQDVALRCDPISGHVSLYWYRQALGQGPEFLTYFNYEAQQDKSGLPNDRFSAERPEGSISTLTIQRTEQRDSAMYRCASSLAEGFDEKLFFGSGTQLSVL.

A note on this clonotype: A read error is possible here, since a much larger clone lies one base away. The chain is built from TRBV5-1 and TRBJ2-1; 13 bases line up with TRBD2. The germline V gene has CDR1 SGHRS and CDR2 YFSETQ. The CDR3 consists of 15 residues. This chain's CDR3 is CTSGRLAGGPDEQFF. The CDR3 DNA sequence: TGCACCAGCGGACGACTAGCGGGGGGCCCAGATGAGCAGTTCTTC.

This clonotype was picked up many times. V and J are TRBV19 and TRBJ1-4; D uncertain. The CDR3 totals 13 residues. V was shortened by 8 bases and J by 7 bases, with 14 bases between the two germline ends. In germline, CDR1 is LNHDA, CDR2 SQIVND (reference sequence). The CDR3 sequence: CASRRREGEKLFF. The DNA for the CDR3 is TGTGCCAGTCGGAGGCGAGAGGGTGAAAAACTGTTTTTT.

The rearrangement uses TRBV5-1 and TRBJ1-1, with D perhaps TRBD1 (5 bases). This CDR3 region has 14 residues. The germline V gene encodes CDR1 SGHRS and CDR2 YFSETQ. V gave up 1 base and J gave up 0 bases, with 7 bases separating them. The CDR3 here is CASSLSGLNTEAFF. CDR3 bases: TGCGCCAGCAGCTTGTCGGGGCTGAACACTGAAGCTTTCTTT.

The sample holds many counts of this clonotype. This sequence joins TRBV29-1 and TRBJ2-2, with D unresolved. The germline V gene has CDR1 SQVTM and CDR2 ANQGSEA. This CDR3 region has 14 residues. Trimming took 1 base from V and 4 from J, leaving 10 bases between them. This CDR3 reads CSVEVVSFTGELFF. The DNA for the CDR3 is TGCAGCGTTGAAGTGGTCAGCTTCACCGGGGAGCTGTTTTTT.

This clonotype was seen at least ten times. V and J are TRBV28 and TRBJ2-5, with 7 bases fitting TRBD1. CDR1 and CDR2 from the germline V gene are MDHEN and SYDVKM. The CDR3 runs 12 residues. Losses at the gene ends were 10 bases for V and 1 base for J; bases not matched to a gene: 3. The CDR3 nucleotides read TGTGCCACCACAGGGGCCCAAGAGACCCAGTACTTC. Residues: CATTGAQETQYF.

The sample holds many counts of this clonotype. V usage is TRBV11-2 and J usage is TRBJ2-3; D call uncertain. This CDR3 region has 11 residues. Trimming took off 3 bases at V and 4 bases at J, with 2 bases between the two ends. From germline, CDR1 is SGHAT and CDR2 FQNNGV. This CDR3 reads CASSFPDTQYF. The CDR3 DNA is TGTGCCAGCAGCTTCCCAGATACGCAGTATTTT.

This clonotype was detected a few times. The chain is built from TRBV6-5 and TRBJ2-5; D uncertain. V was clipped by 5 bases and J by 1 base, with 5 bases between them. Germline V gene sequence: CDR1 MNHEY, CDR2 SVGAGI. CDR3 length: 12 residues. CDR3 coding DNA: TGTGCCAGCAGTCCCCCCCAAGAGACCCAGTACTTC. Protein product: CASSPPQETQYF.

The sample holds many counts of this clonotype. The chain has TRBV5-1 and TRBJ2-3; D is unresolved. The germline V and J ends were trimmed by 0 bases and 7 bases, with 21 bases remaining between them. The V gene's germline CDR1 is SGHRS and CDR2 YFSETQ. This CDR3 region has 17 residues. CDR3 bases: TGCGCCAGCAGCTTGGGGTCAAACTCCGAATCTACCCATACGCAGTATTTT. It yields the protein CASSLGSNSESTHTQYF.

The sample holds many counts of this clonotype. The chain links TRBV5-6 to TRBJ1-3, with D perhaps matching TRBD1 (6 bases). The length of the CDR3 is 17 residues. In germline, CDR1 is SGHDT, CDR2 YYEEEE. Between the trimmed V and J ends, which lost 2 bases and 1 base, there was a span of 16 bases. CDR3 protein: CASSLFQGLQSGNTIYF. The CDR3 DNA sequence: TGTGCCAGCAGCTTATTCCAGGGGCTACAATCTGGAAACACCATATATTTT. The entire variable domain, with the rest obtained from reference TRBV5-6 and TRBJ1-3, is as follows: DAGVTQSPTHLIKTRGQQVTLRCSPKSGHDTVSWYQQALGQGPQFIFQYYEEEERQRGNFPDRFSGHQFPNYSSELNVNALLLGDSALYLCASSLFQGLQSGNTIYFGEGSWLTVV.

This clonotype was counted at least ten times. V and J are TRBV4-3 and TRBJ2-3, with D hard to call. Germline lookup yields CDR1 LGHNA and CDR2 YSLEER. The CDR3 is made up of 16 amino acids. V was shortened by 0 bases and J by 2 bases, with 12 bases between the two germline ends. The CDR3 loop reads CASSQDTDPLTDTQYF. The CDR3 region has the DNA TGCGCCAGCAGCCAAGATACAGACCCTCTCACAGATACGCAGTATTTT.

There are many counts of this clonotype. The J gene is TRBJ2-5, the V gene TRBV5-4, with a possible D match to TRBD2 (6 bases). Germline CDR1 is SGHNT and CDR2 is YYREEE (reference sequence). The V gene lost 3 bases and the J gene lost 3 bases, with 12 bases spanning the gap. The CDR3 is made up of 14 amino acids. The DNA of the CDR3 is TGTGCCAGCAGCTATTCGGGAGCCAAAGAGACCCAGTACTTC. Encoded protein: CASSYSGAKETQYF. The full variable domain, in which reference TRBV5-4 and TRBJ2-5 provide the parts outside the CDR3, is ETGVTQSPTHLIKTRGQQVTLRCSSQSGHNTVSWYQQALGQGPQFIFQYYREEENGRGNFPPRFSGLQFPNYSSELNVNALELDDSALYLCASSYSGAKETQYFGPGTRLLVL.

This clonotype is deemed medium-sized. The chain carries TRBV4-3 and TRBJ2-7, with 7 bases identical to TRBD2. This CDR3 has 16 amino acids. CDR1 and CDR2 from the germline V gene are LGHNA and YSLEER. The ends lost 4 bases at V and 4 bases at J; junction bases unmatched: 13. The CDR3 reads CASSRRYETSSYEQYF. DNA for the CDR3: TGCGCCAGCAGCCGCCGGTACGAGACTAGCAGTTACGAGCAGTACTTC.